This T cell receptor (beta chain) originates from a study of T-cell memory formation after mild COVID-19. General study results and limits: CD8+ contracting clones occupied EMRA, while CD4+ ones occupied mainly CM and EM. Some clones that responded were present in memory (sampled pre-infection), which suggests cross-reactive memory joined. Contracting clones from day 15 to 85 had balanced CD4/CD8; later expanders favoured CD4+.

TCR alpha and TCR beta cDNA libraries with sample barcodes and UMIs came from 5'RACE using constant-segment primers. TCRdb fed the 5' RACE reads into MiXCR, producing one record per CDR3 protein. The repertoire holds 100,000 to 130,000 distinct CDR3 sequences, roughly a sixth seen once, with roughly 5.5% in the top ten. Unmatched junction bases numbered 5, after V lost 8 bases and J lost 2 bases. CDR1 ENHRY and CDR2 SYGVKD come from the germline V gene. The CDR3 is made up of 14 amino acids. For this clonotype: Its antigen is unidentified.

The receptor was derived from a man aged 18 to 29 who had mild COVID-19 (a few samples of this study predate the infection). Cell type and time point are not known. Material: PBMCs or a T cell subset sorted from them (not recorded which). The chain recombines TRBV10-3 with TRBJ2-3, with 9 nucleotides matching TRBD2. The CDR3 sequence is CAISERGDTDTQYF. The CDR3 nucleotides are TGTGCCATCTCCGAGCGGGGGGACACAGATACGCAGTATTTT.